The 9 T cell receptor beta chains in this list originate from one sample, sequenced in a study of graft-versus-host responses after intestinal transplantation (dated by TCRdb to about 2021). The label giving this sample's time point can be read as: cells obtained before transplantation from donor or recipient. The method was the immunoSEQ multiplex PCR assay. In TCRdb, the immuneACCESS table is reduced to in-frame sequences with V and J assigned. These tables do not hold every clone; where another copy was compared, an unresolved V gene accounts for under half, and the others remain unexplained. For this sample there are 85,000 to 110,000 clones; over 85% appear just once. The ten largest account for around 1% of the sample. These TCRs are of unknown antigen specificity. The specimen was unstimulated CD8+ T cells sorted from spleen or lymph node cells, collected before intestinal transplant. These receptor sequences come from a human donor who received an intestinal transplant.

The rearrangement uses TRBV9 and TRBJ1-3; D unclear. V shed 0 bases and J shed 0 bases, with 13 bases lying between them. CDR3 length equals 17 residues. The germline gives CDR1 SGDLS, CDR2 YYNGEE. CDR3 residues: CASSVDKLKSSGNTIYF. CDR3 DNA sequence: TGTGCCAGCAGCGTAGATAAACTCAAGAGCTCTGGAAACACCATATATTTT.

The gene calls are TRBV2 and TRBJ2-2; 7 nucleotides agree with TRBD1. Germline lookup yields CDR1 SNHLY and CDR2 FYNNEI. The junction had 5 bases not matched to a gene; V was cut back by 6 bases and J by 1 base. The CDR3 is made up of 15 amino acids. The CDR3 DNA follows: TGTGCCAGCAGCGATGGGACAGAGAACACCGGGGAGCTGTTTTTT. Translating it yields CASSDGTENTGELFF.

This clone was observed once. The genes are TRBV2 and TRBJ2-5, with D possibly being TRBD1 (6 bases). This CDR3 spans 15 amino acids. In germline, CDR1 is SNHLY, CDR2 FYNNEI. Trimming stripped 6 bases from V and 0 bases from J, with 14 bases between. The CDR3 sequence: CASSHRDMNQETQYF. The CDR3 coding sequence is TGTGCCAGCAGCCACCGGGACATGAACCAAGAGACCCAGTACTTC.

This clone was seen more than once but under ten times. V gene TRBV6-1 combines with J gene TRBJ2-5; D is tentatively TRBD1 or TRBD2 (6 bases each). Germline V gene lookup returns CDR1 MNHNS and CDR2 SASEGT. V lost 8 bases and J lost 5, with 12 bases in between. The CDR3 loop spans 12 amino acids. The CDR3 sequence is CASGGLGETQYF. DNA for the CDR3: TGTGCCAGCGGGGGGCTGGGGGAGACCCAGTACTTC.

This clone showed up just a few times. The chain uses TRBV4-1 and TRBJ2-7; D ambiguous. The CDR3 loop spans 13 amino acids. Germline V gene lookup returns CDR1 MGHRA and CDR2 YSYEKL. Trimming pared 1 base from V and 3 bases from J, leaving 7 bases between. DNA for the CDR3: TGCGCCAGCAGCCAAGGGGCCAGCTACGAGCAGTACTTC. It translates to CASSQGASYEQYF.

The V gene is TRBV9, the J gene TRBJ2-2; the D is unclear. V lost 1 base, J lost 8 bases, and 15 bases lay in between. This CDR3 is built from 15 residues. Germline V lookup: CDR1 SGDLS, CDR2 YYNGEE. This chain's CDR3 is CASSVWAYPLGELFF. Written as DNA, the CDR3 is TGTGCCAGCAGCGTATGGGCCTATCCCTTAGGGGAGCTGTTTTTT.

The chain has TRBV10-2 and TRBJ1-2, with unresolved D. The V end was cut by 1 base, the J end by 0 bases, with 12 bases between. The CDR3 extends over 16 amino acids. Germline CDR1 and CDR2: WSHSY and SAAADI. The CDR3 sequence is CASSEFLGGTNYGYTF. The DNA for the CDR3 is TGCGCCAGCAGTGAGTTCCTGGGAGGTACTAACTATGGCTACACCTTC.

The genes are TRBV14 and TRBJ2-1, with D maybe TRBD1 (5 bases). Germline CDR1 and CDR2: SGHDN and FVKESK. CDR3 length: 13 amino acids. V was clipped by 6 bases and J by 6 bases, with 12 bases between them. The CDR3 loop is CASRHTRVNEQFF. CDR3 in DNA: TGTGCCAGCAGACATACCAGGGTCAATGAGCAGTTCTTC.

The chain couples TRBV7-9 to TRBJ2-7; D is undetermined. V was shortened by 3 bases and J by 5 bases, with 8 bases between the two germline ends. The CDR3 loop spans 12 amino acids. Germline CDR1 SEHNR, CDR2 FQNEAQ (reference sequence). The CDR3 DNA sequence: TGTGCCAGCAGCTTTATGATTGACGAGCAGTACTTC. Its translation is CASSFMIDEQYF. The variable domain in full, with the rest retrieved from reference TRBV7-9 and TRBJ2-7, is DTGVSQNPRHKITKRGQNVTFRCDPISEHNRLYWYRQTLGQGPEFLTYFQNEAQLEKSRLLSDRFSAERPKGSFSTLEIQRTEQGDSAMYLCASSFMIDEQYFGPGTRLTVT.